This T cell receptor beta chain derives from a study of Graves' ophthalmopathy and Graves' hyperthyroidism. This clonotype was picked up many times. Its antigen is as yet unknown. General observations from the study: Blood shared most expanded thyroid clonotypes above 0.001 frequency. For predicting ophthalmopathy progression, the model had about 71% sensitivity and roughly 72% specificity.

The CDR3 consists of 16 residues. J lost 7 bases, V lost 8 bases, and 15 bases had no gene match. CDR1 is SGHRS, CDR2 YFSETQ, per germline. For repertoire sequencing, the TCR beta CDR3 regions were amplified from RNA transcripts. HTBI primers were employed in first-round RT-PCR, then a second-round multiplex PCR followed. MiXCR, applied by TCRdb to the multiplex PCR reads, yields one record per CDR3 protein. In the table there are approximately 330,000 distinct CDR3 sequences, around a sixth of which are singletons. The TCR originated in an adult man with Graves' ophthalmopathy. This chain connects TRBV5-1 to TRBJ1-6, with 7 bases aligning to TRBD1. Sequenced: peripheral blood. For the CDR3, the DNA is TGCGCCAGGTTGTGGGATTCCGGGACAGCGAATTCACCCCTCCACTTT. Amino acids: CARLWDSGTANSPLHF. The complete variable domain, with remaining parts taken from reference TRBV5-1 and TRBJ1-6, reads KAGVTQTPRYLIKTRGQQVTLSCSPISGHRSVSWYQQTPGQGLQFLFEYFSETQRNKGNFPGRFSGRQFSNSRSEMNVSTLELGDSALYLCARLWDSGTANSPLHFGNGTRLTVT.